The present T cell receptor beta chain was sequenced within a study of cytomegalovirus exposure and HLA in healthy donors. Overall study: Of fewer than 450 genotyped donors, roughly 86% clustered with self-reported Caucasian donors.

Germline values: CDR1 SGHNT, CDR2 YYREEE (reference sequence). Trimming took off 0 bases at V and 2 bases at J, with 10 bases between the two ends. This CDR3 contains 15 residues. PCR employed 60 Vbeta and 13 Jbeta primers. Only in-frame clones appear in the TCRdb table, and some are missing; sequencing was by immunoSEQ multiplex PCR. The table gives roughly 80,000 clones; the top ten clones make up approximately 13% of it. Sequencing input: PBMCs. This chain uses TRBV5-4 with TRBJ2-3, with a tentative D call TRBD1 (6 bases). The TCR sequence derives from a man aged 50 or older in good health and CMV-seropositive. CDR3: CASSLGQALTDTQYF. CDR3 sequence (DNA): TGTGCCAGCAGCTTGGGACAGGCCCTCACAGATACGCAGTATTTT.